Listed below are T cell receptor beta chains from one sample, sequenced in a study of OX40 agonist ivuxolimab in advanced cancers. Profiled with immunoSEQ multiplex PCR; TCRdb holds only in-frame clones, not every one. The sample contains about 69,000 clones, 80% to 90% of which appear only once. The source material was CD4+ or CD8+ T cells sorted from blood, sampled in a trial of the OX40 agonist ivuxolimab. The source is an adult with an advanced solid tumor such as melanoma, head and neck, liver or kidney cancer. The CDR3 runs from the conserved cysteine through the conserved F or W. The D gene is left open where the match is weak. Clone size is shown for a subset of rows, as once, few, many or a class of expanded clone.

J | V | size | D | CDR3 | DNA
TRBJ1-4 | TRBV7-9 | - | - | CASSYTTGYVEKLFF | TGTGCCAGCAGTTATACTACAGGTTATGTTGAAAAACTGTTTTTT
TRBJ1-1 | TRBV6-5 | - | - | CASSYTTASGAFF | TGTGCCAGCAGTTACACTACAGCCAGCGGGGCTTTCTTT
TRBJ2-1 | TRBV6-5 | - | TRBD1 | CASSPGQGAVNEQFF | TGTGCCAGCAGTCCAGGACAGGGGGCGGTCAATGAGCAGTTCTTC
TRBJ1-3 | TRBV19 | - | - | CASSIQGYSGNTIYF | TGTGCCAGTAGTATACAGGGATACTCTGGAAACACCATATATTTT
TRBJ2-1 | TRBV5-1 | once | - | CVSRLFSNEQFF | TGCGTCAGCAGACTTTTCAGCAATGAGCAGTTCTTC
TRBJ2-7 | TRBV9 | few | - | CASSPSTLEQYF | TGTGCCAGCAGCCCCTCTACGCTCGAGCAGTACTTC
TRBJ2-7 | TRBV5-4 | - | - | CASSLVGFSPGDEQYF | TGTGCCAGCAGCTTGGTAGGGTTTAGCCCTGGAGACGAGCAGTACTTC
TRBJ2-1 | TRBV27 | - | - | CASNSGAGYNEQFF | TGTGCCAGCAACTCGGGGGCAGGGTACAATGAGCAGTTCTTC
TRBJ2-7 | TRBV4-1 | - | TRBD2 | CASSQKAGEVYEQYF | TGCGCCAGCAGCCAAAAAGCGGGGGAGGTCTACGAGCAGTACTTC
TRBJ2-7 | TRBV27 | - | - | CASSPWDGSYEQYF | TGTGCCAGCAGCCCCTGGGACGGATCCTACGAGCAGTACTTC
TRBJ2-1 | TRBV6-5 | - | - | CASSLGAEQFF | TGTGCCAGCAGTCTAGGCGCTGAACAGTTCTTC
TRBJ1-5 | TRBV5-4 | - | TRBD1 | CASSLVLGQGDYQPQHF | TGTGCCAGCAGCTTAGTTTTGGGACAGGGGGATTATCAGCCCCAGCATTTT
TRBJ2-7 | TRBV10-2 | - | - | CASSGGTGASLYEQYF | TGCGCCAGCAGTGGCGGAACGGGAGCCTCCCTCTACGAGCAGTACTTC
TRBJ1-2 | TRBV4-3 | - | TRBD1 | CASSQYWTGGGSGYTF | TGCGCCAGCAGTCAATATTGGACAGGGGGCGGATCCGGCTACACCTTC
TRBJ1-4 | TRBV6-5 | - | - | CASSLTGTLDEKLFF | TGTGCCAGCAGTTTAACCGGGACTTTGGATGAAAAACTGTTTTTT
TRBJ2-1 | TRBV28 | - | TRBD2 | CASSPPTSGRYNEQFF | TGTGCCAGCAGTCCTCCGACTAGCGGGAGGTACAATGAGCAGTTCTTC
TRBJ1-1 | TRBV28 | - | TRBD1 | CASQGDRGNTEAFF | TGTGCCAGCCAAGGCGACAGGGGCAACACTGAAGCTTTCTTT
TRBJ2-7 | TRBV7-7 | - | - | CASSFGESYEQYF | TGTGCTAGCAGCTTTGGCGAATCCTACGAGCAGTACTTC
TRBJ1-2 | TRBV7-9 | - | - | CASSSGPEDYGYTF | TGTGCCAGCAGCTCGGGACCCGAAGACTATGGCTACACCTTC
TRBJ1-5 | TRBV28 | - | - | CASSSRGGGEPQHF | TGTGCCAGCAGTTCAAGGGGAGGTGGGGAGCCCCAGCATTTT
TRBJ1-1 | TRBV4-3 | - | - | CASSQVPGLAEAFF | TGCGCCAGCAGCCAAGTCCCGGGTTTGGCTGAAGCTTTCTTT
TRBJ1-5 | TRBV4-1 | - | - | CASSQDIVEFNQPQHF | TGCGCCAGCAGCCAAGATATTGTGGAATTCAATCAGCCCCAGCATTTT
TRBJ2-7 | TRBV5-1 | - | TRBD1 | CASSLTGTGGYEQYF | TGCGCCAGCAGCTTAACCGGGACAGGGGGCTACGAGCAGTACTTC
TRBJ1-3 | TRBV5-4 | - | - | CASSLTGDTIYF | TGTGCCAGCAGCTTAACCGGGGACACCATATATTTT
TRBJ2-1 | TRBV27 | - | - | CASSSLGGDNEQFF | TGTGCCAGCAGTTCCCTCGGAGGAGACAATGAGCAGTTCTTC
TRBJ1-2 | TRBV5-1 | - | - | CASSSTITGPDYGYTF | TGCGCCAGCAGCAGCACTATAACAGGGCCGGACTATGGCTACACCTTC